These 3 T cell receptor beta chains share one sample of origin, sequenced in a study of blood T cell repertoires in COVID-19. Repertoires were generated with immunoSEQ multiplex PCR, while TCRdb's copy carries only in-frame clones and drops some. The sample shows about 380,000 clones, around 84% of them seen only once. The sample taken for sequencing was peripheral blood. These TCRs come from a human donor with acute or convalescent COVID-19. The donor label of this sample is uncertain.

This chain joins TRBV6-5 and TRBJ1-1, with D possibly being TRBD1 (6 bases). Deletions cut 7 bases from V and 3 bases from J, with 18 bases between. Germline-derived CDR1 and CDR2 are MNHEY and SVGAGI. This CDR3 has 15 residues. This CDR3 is CASITTGYRDTEAFF. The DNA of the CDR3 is TGTGCCAGCATCACCACAGGGTATCGGGACACTGAAGCTTTCTTT.

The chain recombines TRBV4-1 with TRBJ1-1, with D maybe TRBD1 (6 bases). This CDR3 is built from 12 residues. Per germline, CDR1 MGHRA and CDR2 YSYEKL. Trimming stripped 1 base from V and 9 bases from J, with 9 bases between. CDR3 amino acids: CASSQAQGKAFF. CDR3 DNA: TGCGCCAGCAGCCAAGCACAGGGAAAAGCTTTCTTT.

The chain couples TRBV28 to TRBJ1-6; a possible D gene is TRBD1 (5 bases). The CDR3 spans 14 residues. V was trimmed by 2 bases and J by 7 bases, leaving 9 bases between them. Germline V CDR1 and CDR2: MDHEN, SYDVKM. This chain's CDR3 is CASSLKGLNSPLHF. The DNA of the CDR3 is TGTGCCAGCAGTTTAAAGGGGCTCAATTCACCCCTCCACTTT.